Here is one TCR beta chain with its context. The clone's antigen remains unknown. Base-call qualities are not available, and no considerably larger clone is one nucleotide away. The method was the immunoSEQ multiplex PCR assay. In its TCRdb copy, this immuneACCESS table keeps in-frame sequences only and misses some clones. Where compared with another copy, unresolved V genes explain less than half of these, and the others have no known cause. This sample comprises fewer than 85,000 clones, nearly 95% of them detected only once. Over 0.95% of the sample is taken by the ten largest. The sample belongs to a study of T cell changes during pregnancy in multiple sclerosis (dated by TCRdb to about 2019). Background on the whole study: The study looked at changes in the T cell repertoire across pregnancy in women with multiple sclerosis.

Taken from the germline V gene, the CDR1 and CDR2 loops are SGHTA and FQGNSA. Taken from cysteine to phenylalanine, the CDR3 has 19 residues. The kept DNA is CDR3 alone, 57 bases in frame from the first base. V and J are trimmed by 1 base and 5 bases, and the gene matches miss 16 bases of the junction. The source was peripheral blood, collected in the second trimester of pregnancy. The chain joins TRBV7-2 to TRBJ2-5; TRBD2 agrees with 10 junctional bases. The receptor's source is a female donor with multiple sclerosis, enrolled in a pregnancy study. The sequenced DNA is TGTGCCAGCAGCTTAGTGGATAGCGGGAGGTGGTTTGGCAGGGAGACCCAGTACTTC. Its translation reads: CASSLVDSGRWFGRETQYF.